The following is a TCR beta chain sequence with its context. The clone's antigen remains unknown. One base away there is no much larger clone; base qualities are not given. The immunoSEQ multiplex PCR assay was used to amplify the TCRB and TCRAD loci from a standardized quantity of quality-controlled genomic DNA. The amplicons covered the V(D)J region and were long enough to include the CDR3 and to identify the V and J genes. The amplicons were sequenced on an Illumina platform via the commercial immunoSEQ service. On the study's bioinformatics: Primer bias and sequencing errors were corrected as previously described, and TCRAD and TCRB definitions were based on the IMGT database. immunoSEQ Analyzer 3.0 and VDJTools were used for repertoire analysis, which covered basic statistics, V/J segment usage, diversity estimates, rarefaction and pairwise overlap. Diversity was estimated using the Chao1, ChaoE, Efron-Thisted, Shannon and inverse Simpson indices, and was also estimated on datasets down-sampled to the size of the smallest sample. Repertoire overlap used strict matching of CDR3 nucleotide sequence, V gene and J gene, with Jaccard-based multidimensional scaling clustering. TCRdb took over this immuneACCESS table, retaining in-frame rearrangements with V and J assigned. Such tables are incomplete; in checked studies, under half of the missing clones stem from an unresolved V gene, and the remainder is unexplained. The DNA gave D and trimming, while V, J and clone size come from that table. The sample table records some 57,000 clones; approximately 95% of these occur just once. Jointly, the top ten make up approximately 6% of the sample.

Immunologically healthy infants undergoing open corrective cardiac surgery for congenital heart defects in Finland were used as donors. During surgery, a small about 0.5-1 mL aliquot of peripheral blood was collected from four of the eight donors. Instead of starting from a fixed cell number, genomic DNA extraction from blood samples used all available leukocytes. ACK lysis buffer was used to remove erythrocytes from the blood, and the remaining leukocytes were kept as pellets at -70 degrees C. Genomic DNA was extracted from frozen cell pellets with a QIAsymphony instrument. The data are from a study of human thymus T cells (dated by TCRdb to the early 2020s). With regard to the full study: The study described the TCR alpha and beta repertoires in fewer than 10 infant thymus samples and a handful of matching peripheral blood samples. The cohort included about 6 male and two female infants, with donor ages spanning 7 to 244 days.

Overall results and qualifications from the work: Usage of V and J gene segments appeared to be biased in both the thymic and the peripheral blood repertoires. On average, thymus samples gave roughly 740,000 unique TCRB clonotypes, whereas blood samples gave around 84,000.

From the germline V gene, CDR1 is SGDLS and CDR2 is YYNGEE. From cysteine to phenylalanine, the CDR3 is 15 amino acids long. Only the CDR3 region is kept as DNA, spanning 45 bases read in frame from base 1. Trimming at the junction amounts to 2 bases on V and 3 bases on J, and the germline ends lie 15 bases apart. The clonotype was recovered from a boy under two years old with a congenital heart defect but otherwise immunologically healthy. Input material: blood. The rearranged segments are TRBV9 and TRBJ2-7; a tentative D call is TRBD2 (6 bases match). The DNA sequence is TGTGCCAGCAGCGTTATGGAGGGGAGGCTCTACGAGCAGTACTTC. This is translated as CASSVMEGRLYEQYF.